The subject of this entry is one T cell receptor (beta chain). The antigen is not known. The length of the CDR3 is 14 residues. Germline CDR1 and CDR2: SGDLS and YYNGEE. The J segment lost 4 bases and the V segment lost 4 bases, leaving 4 bases of the junction unmatched. This specimen belongs to a study of PD-1 blockade in classical Hodgkin lymphoma. Study summary: Once every 2 weeks, patients received intravenous nivolumab at 3 mg/kg.

The study, taken as a whole, reports: The drivers behind the repertoire differences, possibly disease activity or prior therapy, remain undefined. The study found that TCR diversity rose significantly by C4D1 in CD4+ but not CD8+ cells.

As for time point: cycle 4 day 1 (C4D1), after 6 weeks of nivolumab. Every patient was affected by relapse after autologous stem cell transplantation, while exposure to brentuximab vedotin was not uniform. The protocol was immunoSEQ multiplex PCR, while the TCRdb copy is restricted to in-frame clones and leaves out a portion. The repertoire holds about 30,000 clones, with over 75% as singletons. The sample consisted of peripheral blood mononuclear cells (PBMCs), taken before the fourth cycle of nivolumab. The chain carries TRBV9 and TRBJ2-4; 8 nucleotides line up with TRBD1. The TCR was taken from a human donor with classical Hodgkin lymphoma. The CDR3 sequence is CASSTWTGKNIQYF. CDR3 nucleotide sequence: TGTGCCAGCAGCACCTGGACAGGGAAAAACATTCAGTACTTC.